Listed below are T cell receptor beta chains from one sample, sequenced in a study of cytomegalovirus exposure and HLA in healthy donors. Using immunoSEQ multiplex PCR, the repertoire was profiled, and TCRdb retains in-frame clones only, with some absent. The sample records some 91,000 clones, around nine tenths being singletons. Sequenced sample: PBMCs. The receptors here all came from a man aged 25-40 years in good health and CMV-seropositive. CDR3s include the opening cysteine and the closing phenylalanine or tryptophan. Fields, in order: D gene, J gene, V gene, clone size, CDR3 DNA, CDR3 protein. The D gene is left open where the match is weak. Clone size is shown for a subset of rows, as once, few, many or a class of expanded clone.

d_gene: TRBD2
j_gene: TRBJ2-3
v_gene: TRBV28
abundance: -
CDR3nt: TGTGCCAGCAGTCCATCTACCTCTAGCGGGATCTATACGCAGTATTTT
CDR3aa: CASSPSTSSGIYTQYF

d_gene: -
j_gene: TRBJ2-1
v_gene: TRBV5-4
abundance: -
CDR3nt: TGTGCCAGCAGCTTGGGAGGCCTAGCGAGAAACAATGAGCAGTTCTTC
CDR3aa: CASSLGGLARNNEQFF

d_gene: -
j_gene: TRBJ2-1
v_gene: TRBV5-1
abundance: few
CDR3nt: TGCGCCAGCAGCTTAGCGGTGGGGTTGGATGAGCAGTTCTTC
CDR3aa: CASSLAVGLDEQFF

d_gene: -
j_gene: TRBJ2-5
v_gene: TRBV6-5
abundance: -
CDR3nt: TGTGCCAGTTTCTCTTCGGGGGAGACCCAGTACTTC
CDR3aa: CASFSSGETQYF

d_gene: -
j_gene: TRBJ1-5
v_gene: TRBV10-3
abundance: -
CDR3nt: TGTGCCATCAGTGAGTCTGAGAGGAGCAATCAGCCCCAGCATTTT
CDR3aa: CAISESERSNQPQHF

d_gene: TRBD2
j_gene: TRBJ2-7
v_gene: TRBV7-8
abundance: -
CDR3nt: TGTGCCAGCAGCCTAACCGATCCGGGACTAGCGGCTTGGGAGCAGTACTTC
CDR3aa: CASSLTDPGLAAWEQYF

d_gene: TRBD1
j_gene: TRBJ2-7
v_gene: TRBV5-1
abundance: -
CDR3nt: TGCGCCAGCAGCTTCCCCGACAGGGGATATCGCGAGCAGTACTTC
CDR3aa: CASSFPDRGYREQYF

d_gene: -
j_gene: TRBJ2-4
v_gene: TRBV21-1
abundance: -
CDR3nt: TGTGCCAGCAGCAAAACCCCGCGACAGCGACGTTACAAAAACATTCAGTACTTC
CDR3aa: CASSKTPRQRRYKNIQYF

d_gene: TRBD1
j_gene: TRBJ2-2
v_gene: TRBV5-5
abundance: few
CDR3nt: TGTGCCAGCACTCGGACAGGGGGCAACACCGGGGAGCTGTTTTTT
CDR3aa: CASTRTGGNTGELFF

d_gene: -
j_gene: TRBJ1-3
v_gene: TRBV7-9
abundance: -
CDR3nt: TGTGCCAGCAGCTTGCAGGGTATCTCTGGAAACACCATATATTTT
CDR3aa: CASSLQGISGNTIYF

d_gene: -
j_gene: TRBJ1-4
v_gene: TRBV30
abundance: -
CDR3nt: TGTGCCTGGAGTTTGGGACCCGGGGGAGGAAATGAAAAACTGTTTTTT
CDR3aa: CAWSLGPGGGNEKLFF

d_gene: TRBD1
j_gene: TRBJ1-2
v_gene: TRBV6-5
abundance: -
CDR3nt: TGTGCCAGCAGTTACGGGACAGGGGTCGGTGGCTACACCTTC
CDR3aa: CASSYGTGVGGYTF

d_gene: TRBD1
j_gene: TRBJ1-1
v_gene: TRBV5-8
abundance: -
CDR3nt: TGTGCCAGCAGCGCGGGGACAGGATGGAACACTGAAGCTTTCTTT
CDR3aa: CASSAGTGWNTEAFF

d_gene: -
j_gene: TRBJ2-7
v_gene: TRBV30
abundance: few
CDR3nt: TGTGCCTGTCTCACAGGGAAGCTCTACGAGCAGTACTTC
CDR3aa: CACLTGKLYEQYF

d_gene: -
j_gene: TRBJ2-7
v_gene: TRBV7-8
abundance: -
CDR3nt: TGTGCCAGCAGCCAAGAGCGGGCGGTCTCCTACGAGCAGTACTTC
CDR3aa: CASSQERAVSYEQYF

d_gene: TRBD2
j_gene: TRBJ2-3
v_gene: TRBV6-4
abundance: -
CDR3nt: TGTGCCAGCAGTCCGGGTACTAGCGACACAGATACGCAGTATTTT
CDR3aa: CASSPGTSDTDTQYF

d_gene: -
j_gene: TRBJ2-7
v_gene: TRBV5-1
abundance: -
CDR3nt: TGCGCCAGCAGCTTGACGGACGAGCAGTACTTC
CDR3aa: CASSLTDEQYF

d_gene: TRBD1
j_gene: TRBJ2-1
v_gene: TRBV11-2
abundance: -
CDR3nt: TGTGCCAGCCGGCGACAGGGCTTAAATGAGCAGTTCTTC
CDR3aa: CASRRQGLNEQFF

d_gene: -
j_gene: TRBJ2-5
v_gene: TRBV5-1
abundance: once
CDR3nt: TGCGCCAGCCGGTTGGCGGGGGAGACCCAGTACTTC
CDR3aa: CASRLAGETQYF

d_gene: TRBD2
j_gene: TRBJ2-2
v_gene: TRBV15
abundance: -
CDR3nt: TGTGCCACCAAAAATAAGTGGGTAGCGGGAGAGTCCGGGGAGCTGTTTTTT
CDR3aa: CATKNKWVAGESGELFF

d_gene: -
j_gene: TRBJ1-3
v_gene: TRBV19
abundance: -
CDR3nt: TGTGCCAGTACCTCTCCTTTCGGTTTCTCTGGAAACACCATATATTTT
CDR3aa: CASTSPFGFSGNTIYF

d_gene: TRBD2
j_gene: TRBJ2-5
v_gene: TRBV10-3
abundance: -
CDR3nt: TGTGCCATCAGTGTAGGTGGGAGGGCCTCGGGAGAGACCCAGTACTTC
CDR3aa: CAISVGGRASGETQYF

d_gene: -
j_gene: TRBJ2-7
v_gene: TRBV9
abundance: -
CDR3nt: TGTGCCAGCAGCGTAGGGGCAGGGGTTGCGTACGAGCAGTACTTC
CDR3aa: CASSVGAGVAYEQYF

d_gene: TRBD2
j_gene: TRBJ2-3
v_gene: TRBV5-1
abundance: -
CDR3nt: TGCGCCAGCAGCATCACCGGGACTAGCGTCACAGATACGCAGTATTTT
CDR3aa: CASSITGTSVTDTQYF

d_gene: -
j_gene: TRBJ1-1
v_gene: TRBV7-2
abundance: -
CDR3nt: TGTGCCAGCAGCTTAACGGGGTATCCGGGCACTGAAGCTTTCTTT
CDR3aa: CASSLTGYPGTEAFF